This T cell receptor (beta chain) was identified during a study of T cell changes during pregnancy in multiple sclerosis. Sequencing used immunoSEQ multiplex PCR; TCRdb keeps in-frame clones, though not all of them. The top ten clones hold just over 0.75% of a sample with 75,000 to 100,000 clones, around nine tenths of them seen once. The V and J ends lost 4 bases and 7 bases respectively, with 16 bases between them. Germline V lookup: CDR1 MNHEY, CDR2 SMNVEV (reference sequence). CDR3 size: 15 residues. This TCR derives from a female donor in good health, enrolled as a control in a pregnancy study. This chain links TRBV27 with TRBJ2-2, with D possibly being TRBD2 (6 bases). The sequenced sample was peripheral blood, obtained in the second trimester of pregnancy. The CDR3 protein is CASSWNGGVYGELFF. In nucleotides, the CDR3 is TGTGCCAGCAGTTGGAACGGAGGGGTTTACGGGGAGCTGTTTTTT.